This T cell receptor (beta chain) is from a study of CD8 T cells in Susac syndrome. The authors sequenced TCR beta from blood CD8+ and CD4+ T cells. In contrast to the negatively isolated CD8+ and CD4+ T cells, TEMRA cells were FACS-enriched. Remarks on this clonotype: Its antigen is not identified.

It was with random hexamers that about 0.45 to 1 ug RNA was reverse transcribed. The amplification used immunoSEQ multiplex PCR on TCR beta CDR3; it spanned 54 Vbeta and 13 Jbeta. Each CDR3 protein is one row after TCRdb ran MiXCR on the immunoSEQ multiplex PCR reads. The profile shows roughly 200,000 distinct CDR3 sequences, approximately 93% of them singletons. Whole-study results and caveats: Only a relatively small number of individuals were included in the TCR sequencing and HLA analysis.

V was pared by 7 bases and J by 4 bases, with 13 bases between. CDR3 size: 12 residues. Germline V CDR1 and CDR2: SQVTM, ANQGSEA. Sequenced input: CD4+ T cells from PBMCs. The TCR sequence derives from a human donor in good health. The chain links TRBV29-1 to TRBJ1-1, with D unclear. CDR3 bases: TGCAGCGCTGTGACACGCCTCACTGAAGCTTTCTTT. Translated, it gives CSAVTRLTEAFF.